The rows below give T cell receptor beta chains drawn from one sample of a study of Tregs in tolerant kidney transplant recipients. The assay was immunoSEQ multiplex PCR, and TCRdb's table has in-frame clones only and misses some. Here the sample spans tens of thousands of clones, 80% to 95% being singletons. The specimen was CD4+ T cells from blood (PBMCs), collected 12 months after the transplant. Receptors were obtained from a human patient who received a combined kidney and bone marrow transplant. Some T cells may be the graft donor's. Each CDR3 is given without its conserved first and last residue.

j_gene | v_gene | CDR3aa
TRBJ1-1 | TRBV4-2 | ASSQEQDEAF
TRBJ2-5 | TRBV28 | ASTLRGETQY
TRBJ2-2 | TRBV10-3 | AISEASRANTGELF
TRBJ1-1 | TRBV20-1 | SAQGETEAF
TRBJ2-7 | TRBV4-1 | ASSKSGRSPYEQY
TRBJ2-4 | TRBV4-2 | ASSLRTPPDIQY
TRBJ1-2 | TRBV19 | ASKFSGARLDGYT
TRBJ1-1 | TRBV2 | ASSVEGAAEAF
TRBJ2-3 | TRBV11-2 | ASSLDSPSTDTQY
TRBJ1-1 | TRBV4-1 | ASSQETTGHLLHLNTEAF
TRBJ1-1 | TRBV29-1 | SVEDRGGAGVNRNTEAF
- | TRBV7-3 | ASSLRSGREQY
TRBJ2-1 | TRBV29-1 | SAGAGVPFSYNEQF
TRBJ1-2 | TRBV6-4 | ASSRTGGADYGYT
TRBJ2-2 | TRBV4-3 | ASSQDTDRDTGELF
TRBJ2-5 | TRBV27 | ASSLSIMDTSGEKKETQY
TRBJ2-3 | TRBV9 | ASSVDLGASTDTQY
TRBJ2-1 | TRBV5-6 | ASSLLFRGYEQF
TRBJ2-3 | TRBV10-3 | AISESGTIGFSNTQY
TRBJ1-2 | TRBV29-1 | SVAQGVDYGYT
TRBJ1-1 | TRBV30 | AWSLWTANTEAF
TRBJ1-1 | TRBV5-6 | ASSPTGIGTEAF
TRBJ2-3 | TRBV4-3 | ASSQVDGRARDTQY
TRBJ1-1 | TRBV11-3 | ASSPGSGQGTEAF
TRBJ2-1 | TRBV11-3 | ASRDYSYNEQF
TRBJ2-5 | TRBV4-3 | ASSQGLAGGPQETQY
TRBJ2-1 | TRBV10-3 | AISAREGYNEQF
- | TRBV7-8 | ASSLYYEQY
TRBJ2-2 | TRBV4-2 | ASSQVSGGGTGELF
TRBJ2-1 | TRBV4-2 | ASSQESSGRGEQF
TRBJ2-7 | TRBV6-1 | ASSHPGQVYYEQY
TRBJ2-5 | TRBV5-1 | ASSPGLDVYQQY
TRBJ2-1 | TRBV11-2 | ASSLGSGSYNEQF
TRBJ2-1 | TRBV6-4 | ASSEGQGSYNEQF
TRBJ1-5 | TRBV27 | ASSPQEYSNQPQH
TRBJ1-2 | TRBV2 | ASSGSGYT
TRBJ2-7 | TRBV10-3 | ATQSGGDDEQY
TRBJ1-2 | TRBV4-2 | ASSQEAGIGSYGYT
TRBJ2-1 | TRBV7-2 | ASSRDSSEQF
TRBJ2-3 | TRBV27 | ASRLDSYYTDTQY
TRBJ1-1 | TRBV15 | ATSQGGDTEAF
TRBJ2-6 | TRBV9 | ASTSLSGANVLT
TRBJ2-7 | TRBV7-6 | ASSGEGVYTYEQY
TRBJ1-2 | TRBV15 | ATSREGPTGVYGYT
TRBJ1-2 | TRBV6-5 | ASSNLYGYT
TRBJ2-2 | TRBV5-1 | ASSLVTGAILPTGELF
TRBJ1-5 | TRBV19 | ASSLWGSNQPQH
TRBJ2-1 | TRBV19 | ASRDRGGRKSYNEQF
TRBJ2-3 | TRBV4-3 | ASSAAPLHTDTQY
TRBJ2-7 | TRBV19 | ASSTHISYEQY
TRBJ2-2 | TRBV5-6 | ASSLAMTSGTGELF
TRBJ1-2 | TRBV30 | AWSVRDNRY
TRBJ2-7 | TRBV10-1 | ASRGYLPVGPGYEQY
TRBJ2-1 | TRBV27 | ASSLLAIRVSYNEQF
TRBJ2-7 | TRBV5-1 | ASRASGVYEQY
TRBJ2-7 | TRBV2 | ASSLGGAFEQY
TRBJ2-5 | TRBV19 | ASSISPAGGQETQY
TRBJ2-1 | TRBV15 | ATSTQGSSYNEQF
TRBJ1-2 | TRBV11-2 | ASSLEPGLGDGYT
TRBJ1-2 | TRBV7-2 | ASSRTGDGYT